A selection of T cell receptor beta chains follows, all from one sample in a study of pediatric ulcerative colitis. TCRdb's table, derived via immunoSEQ multiplex PCR, lists solely in-frame clones and lacks some. There are around 61,000 clones in the sample; roughly nine tenths occur only once, and 3% to 4.5% lies in the top ten. Input material: blood. These receptors were taken from a boy under 18 with severe ulcerative colitis. Both conserved end residues are part of each CDR3. A D gene is named only where the DNA matches it firmly. Clone size appears in some rows only: once, few, many, or a class for an expanded clone.

V: TRBV29-1
D: .
J: TRBJ1-1
size: .
DNA: TGCAGCGTGCTATCGGACGTAAACACTGAAGCTTTCTTT
CDR3: CSVLSDVNTEAFF

V: TRBV4-3
D: TRBD2
J: TRBJ2-3
size: .
DNA: TGCGCCAGCAGCCAAGATCTAGCGGGAGCGGCAGATACGCAGTATTTT
CDR3: CASSQDLAGAADTQYF

V: TRBV11-2
D: .
J: TRBJ1-3
size: .
DNA: TGTGCCAGCAGCTTATCGCCAGAGACCATATATTTT
CDR3: CASSLSPETIYF

V: TRBV29-1
D: TRBD1
J: TRBJ1-1
size: many
DNA: TGCAGCGTGACCTCAGGGGGGATGAACACTGAAGCTTTCTTT
CDR3: CSVTSGGMNTEAFF

V: TRBV15
D: .
J: TRBJ2-7
size: .
DNA: TGTGCCACCAGCAGCCCGGTCGGGGAGCAGTACTTC
CDR3: CATSSPVGEQYF

V: TRBV19
D: .
J: TRBJ1-2
size: few
DNA: TGTGCCAGTAGCCACCGCGAGCGGGATTACTATGGCTACACCTTC
CDR3: CASSHRERDYYGYTF

V: TRBV11-2
D: .
J: TRBJ2-1
size: .
DNA: TGTGCCAGCAGTTCAGGAACGGTAGGGGGAGGGCAATTTAATGAGCAGTTCTTC
CDR3: CASSSGTVGGGQFNEQFF

V: TRBV15
D: TRBD2
J: TRBJ2-5
size: .
DNA: TGTGCCACCATGGGACTAGCGGGAGGGAAAGAGACCCAGTACTTC
CDR3: CATMGLAGGKETQYF

V: TRBV18
D: .
J: TRBJ2-7
size: .
DNA: TGTGCCAGCTCACCACAGAAAGGGGGGGTGTACGAGCAGTACTTC
CDR3: CASSPQKGGVYEQYF

V: TRBV18
D: .
J: TRBJ2-1
size: .
DNA: TGTGCCAGCTCACCCAAACTAGTTGGTCTCTACAATGAGCAGTTCTTC
CDR3: CASSPKLVGLYNEQFF

V: TRBV7-9
D: .
J: TRBJ2-5
size: .
DNA: TGTGCCAGCAGCCAACCGCCCGGGACAACCCAAGAGACCCAGTACTTC
CDR3: CASSQPPGTTQETQYF

V: TRBV11-3
D: TRBD2
J: TRBJ2-1
size: .
DNA: TGTGCCAGCAGCTTAGTCGTTAGCGGGCTGAATGAGCAGTTCTTC
CDR3: CASSLVVSGLNEQFF

V: TRBV9
D: TRBD2
J: TRBJ2-1
size: once
DNA: TGTGCCAGCAGCGTAACTAGCGGGGTCAACAATGAGCAGTTCTTC
CDR3: CASSVTSGVNNEQFF

V: TRBV7-9
D: .
J: TRBJ1-1
size: .
DNA: TGTGCCAGCAGCGCGCAGGGAAGGGAAGCTTTCTTT
CDR3: CASSAQGREAFF

V: TRBV7-2
D: .
J: TRBJ2-2
size: .
DNA: TGTGCCAGCAGCTTAGCGCGAGGCCCCGGGGAGCTGTTTTTT
CDR3: CASSLARGPGELFF

V: TRBV19
D: .
J: TRBJ2-7
size: .
DNA: TGTGCCAGTAGTATAGAGTTCGGAGGAGAGCAGTACTTC
CDR3: CASSIEFGGEQYF